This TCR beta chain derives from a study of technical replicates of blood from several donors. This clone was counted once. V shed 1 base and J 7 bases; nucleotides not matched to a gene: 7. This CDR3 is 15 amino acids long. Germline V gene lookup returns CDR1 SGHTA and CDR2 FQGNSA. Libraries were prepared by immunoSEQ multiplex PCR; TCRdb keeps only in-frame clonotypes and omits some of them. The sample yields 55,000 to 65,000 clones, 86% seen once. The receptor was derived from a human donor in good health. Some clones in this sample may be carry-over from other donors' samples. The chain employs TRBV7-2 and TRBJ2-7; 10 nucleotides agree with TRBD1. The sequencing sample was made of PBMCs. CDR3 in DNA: TGTGCCAGCAGCTTAGGAGACAGGGGGCTGTTGGAGCAGTACTTC. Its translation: CASSLGDRGLLEQYF.